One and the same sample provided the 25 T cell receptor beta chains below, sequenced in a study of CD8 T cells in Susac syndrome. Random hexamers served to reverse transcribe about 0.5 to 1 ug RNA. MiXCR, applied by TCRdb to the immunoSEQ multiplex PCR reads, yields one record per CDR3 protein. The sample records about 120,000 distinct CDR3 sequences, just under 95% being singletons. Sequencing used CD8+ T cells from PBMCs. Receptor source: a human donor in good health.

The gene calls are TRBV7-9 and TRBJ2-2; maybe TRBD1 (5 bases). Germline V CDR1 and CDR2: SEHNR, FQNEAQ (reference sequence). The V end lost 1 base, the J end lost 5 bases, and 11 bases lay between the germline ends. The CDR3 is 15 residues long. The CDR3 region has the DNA TGTGCCAGCAGCTTAGGTCTACCAGGGACCGGGGAGCTGTTTTTT. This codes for CASSLGLPGTGELFF. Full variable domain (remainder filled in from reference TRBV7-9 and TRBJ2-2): DTGVSQNPRHKITKRGQNVTFRCDPISEHNRLYWYRQTLGQGPEFLTYFQNEAQLEKSRLLSDRFSAERPKGSFSTLEIQRTEQGDSAMYLCASSLGLPGTGELFFGEGSRLTVL.

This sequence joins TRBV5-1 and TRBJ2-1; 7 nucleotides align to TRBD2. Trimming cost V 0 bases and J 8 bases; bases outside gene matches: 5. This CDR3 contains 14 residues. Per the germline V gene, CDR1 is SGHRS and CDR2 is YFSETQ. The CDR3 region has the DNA TGCGCCAGCAGCTTGGAGGGAGGGAAGGATGAGCAGTTCTTC. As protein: CASSLEGGKDEQFF.

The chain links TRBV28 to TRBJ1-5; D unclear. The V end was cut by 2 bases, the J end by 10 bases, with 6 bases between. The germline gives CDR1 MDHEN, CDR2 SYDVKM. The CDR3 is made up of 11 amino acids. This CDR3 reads CASSLEQPQHF. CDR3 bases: TGTGCCAGCAGTTTAGAACAACCCCAGCATTTT.

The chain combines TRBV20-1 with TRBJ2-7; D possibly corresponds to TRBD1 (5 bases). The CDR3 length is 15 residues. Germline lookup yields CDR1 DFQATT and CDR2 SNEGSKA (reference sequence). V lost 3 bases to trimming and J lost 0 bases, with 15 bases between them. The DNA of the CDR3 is TGCAGTGCTAGGGCCGGACAAACTATCTCCTACGAGCAGTACTTC. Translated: CSARAGQTISYEQYF.

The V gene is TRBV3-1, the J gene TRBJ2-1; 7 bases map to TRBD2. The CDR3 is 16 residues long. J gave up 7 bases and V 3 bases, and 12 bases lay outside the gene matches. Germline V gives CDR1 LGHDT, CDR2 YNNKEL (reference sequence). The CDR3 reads CASSQGGIGPSNEQFF. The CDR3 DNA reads TGTGCCAGCAGCCAGGGGGGGATTGGACCATCGAATGAGCAGTTCTTC.

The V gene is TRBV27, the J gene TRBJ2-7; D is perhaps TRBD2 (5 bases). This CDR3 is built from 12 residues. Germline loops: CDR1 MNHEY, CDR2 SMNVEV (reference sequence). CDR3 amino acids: CAARAQNREQYF. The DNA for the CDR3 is TGTGCGGCGAGGGCGCAGAATCGCGAGCAGTACTTC.

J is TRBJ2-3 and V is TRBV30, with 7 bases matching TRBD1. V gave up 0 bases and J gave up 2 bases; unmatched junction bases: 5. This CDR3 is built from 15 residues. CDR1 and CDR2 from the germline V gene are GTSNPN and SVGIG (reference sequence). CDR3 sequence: CAWSVLGTATDTQYF. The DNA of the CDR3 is TGTGCCTGGAGTGTACTCGGGACAGCCACAGATACGCAGTATTTT.

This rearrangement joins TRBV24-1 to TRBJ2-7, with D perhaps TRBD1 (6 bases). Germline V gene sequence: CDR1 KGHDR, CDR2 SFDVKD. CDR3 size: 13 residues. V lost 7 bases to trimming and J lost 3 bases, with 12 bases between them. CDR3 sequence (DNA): TGTGCCACCAGCAATGGACAGATCTACGAGCAGTACTTC. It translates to CATSNGQIYEQYF.

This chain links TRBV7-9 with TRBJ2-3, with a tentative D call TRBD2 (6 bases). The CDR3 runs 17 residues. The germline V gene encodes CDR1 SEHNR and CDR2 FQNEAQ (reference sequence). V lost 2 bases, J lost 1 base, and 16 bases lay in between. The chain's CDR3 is CASSLSKGLAGTDTQYF. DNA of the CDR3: TGTGCCAGCAGCTTAAGTAAGGGACTTGCTGGCACAGATACGCAGTATTTT.

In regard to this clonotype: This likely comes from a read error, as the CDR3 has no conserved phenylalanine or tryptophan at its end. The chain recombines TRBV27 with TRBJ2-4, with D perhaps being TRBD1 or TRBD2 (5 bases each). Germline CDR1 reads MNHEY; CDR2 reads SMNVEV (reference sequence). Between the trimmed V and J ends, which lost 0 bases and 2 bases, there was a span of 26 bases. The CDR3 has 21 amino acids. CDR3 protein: CASSLSYLQWVGDHSKNIQYL. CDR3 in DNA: TGTGCCAGCAGTTTATCTTACCTCCAATGGGTGGGGGATCACTCCAAAAACATTCAGTACCTC.

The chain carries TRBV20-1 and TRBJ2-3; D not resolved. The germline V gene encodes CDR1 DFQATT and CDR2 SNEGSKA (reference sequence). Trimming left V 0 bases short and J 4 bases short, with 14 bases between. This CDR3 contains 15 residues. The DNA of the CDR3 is TGCAGTGCTAGAGATCTTGGCTCTGTCTCAGATACGCAGTATTTT. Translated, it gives CSARDLGSVSDTQYF.

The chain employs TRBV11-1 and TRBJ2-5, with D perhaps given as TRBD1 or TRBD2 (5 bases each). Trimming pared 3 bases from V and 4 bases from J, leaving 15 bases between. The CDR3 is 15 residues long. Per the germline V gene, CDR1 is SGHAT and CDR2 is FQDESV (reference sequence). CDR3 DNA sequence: TGTGCCAGCAGCTTCTCACCAGGGAGACTAGAGACCCAGTACTTC. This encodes CASSFSPGRLETQYF.

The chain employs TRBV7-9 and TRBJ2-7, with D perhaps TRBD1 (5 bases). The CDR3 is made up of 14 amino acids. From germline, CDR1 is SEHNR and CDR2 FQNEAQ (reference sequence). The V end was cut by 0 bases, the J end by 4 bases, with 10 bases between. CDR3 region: CASSLALKGYEQYF. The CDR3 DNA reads TGTGCCAGCAGCTTAGCGCTTAAGGGGTACGAGCAGTACTTC. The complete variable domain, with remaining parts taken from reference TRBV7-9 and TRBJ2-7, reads DTGVSQNPRHKITKRGQNVTFRCDPISEHNRLYWYRQTLGQGPEFLTYFQNEAQLEKSRLLSDRFSAERPKGSFSTLEIQRTEQGDSAMYLCASSLALKGYEQYFGPGTRLTVT.

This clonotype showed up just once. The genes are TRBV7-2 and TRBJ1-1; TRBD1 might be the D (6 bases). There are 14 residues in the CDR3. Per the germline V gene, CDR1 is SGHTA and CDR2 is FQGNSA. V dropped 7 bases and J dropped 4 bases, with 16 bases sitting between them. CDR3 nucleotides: TGTGCCAGCACTGCGACAGGATTGGGCACTGAAGCTTTCTTT. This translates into CASTATGLGTEAFF.

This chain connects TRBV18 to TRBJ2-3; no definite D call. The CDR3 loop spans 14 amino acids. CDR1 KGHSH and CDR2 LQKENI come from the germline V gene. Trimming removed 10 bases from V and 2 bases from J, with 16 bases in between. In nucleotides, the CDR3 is TGTGCCACCAATACGTTCCAAGTCACAGATACGCAGTATTTT. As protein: CATNTFQVTDTQYF.

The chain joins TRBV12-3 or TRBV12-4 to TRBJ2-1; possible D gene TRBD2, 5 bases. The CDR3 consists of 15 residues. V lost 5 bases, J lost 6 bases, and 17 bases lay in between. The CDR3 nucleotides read TGTGCCAGCAGTCCCGGGATCAGGAGCTCCAATGAGCAGTTCTTC. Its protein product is CASSPGIRSSNEQFF.

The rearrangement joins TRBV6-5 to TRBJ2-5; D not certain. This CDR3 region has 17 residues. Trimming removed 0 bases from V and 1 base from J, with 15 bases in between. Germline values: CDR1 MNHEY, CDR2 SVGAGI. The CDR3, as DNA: TGTGCCAGCAGTTACTCGATGGCCGGACCAGCCCAAGAGACCCAGTACTTC. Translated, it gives CASSYSMAGPAQETQYF.

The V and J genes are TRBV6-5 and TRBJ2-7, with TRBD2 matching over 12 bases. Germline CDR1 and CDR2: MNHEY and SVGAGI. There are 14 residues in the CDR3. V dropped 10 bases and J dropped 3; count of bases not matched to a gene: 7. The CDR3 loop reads CATRLAGDVYEQYF. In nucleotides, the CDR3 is TGTGCCACCCGACTAGCGGGGGACGTCTACGAGCAGTACTTC.

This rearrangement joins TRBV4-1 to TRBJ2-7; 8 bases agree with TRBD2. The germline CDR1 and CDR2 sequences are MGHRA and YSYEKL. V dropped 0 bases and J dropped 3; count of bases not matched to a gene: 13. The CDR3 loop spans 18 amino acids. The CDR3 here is CASSQDSPGGTQYYEQYF. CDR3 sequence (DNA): TGCGCCAGCAGCCAAGATTCCCCGGGGGGGACGCAATACTACGAGCAGTACTTC.

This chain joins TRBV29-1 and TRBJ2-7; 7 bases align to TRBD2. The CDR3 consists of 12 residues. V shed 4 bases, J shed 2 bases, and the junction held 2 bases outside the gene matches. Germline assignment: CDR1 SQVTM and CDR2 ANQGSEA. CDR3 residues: CSVASGAYEQYF. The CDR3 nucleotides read TGCAGCGTTGCTAGCGGTGCCTACGAGCAGTACTTC.

The CDR3 loop reads CSTSQGSNQPQHF. The CDR3 DNA reads TGCAGCACATCACAGGGAAGCAATCAGCCCCAGCATTTT. This chain links TRBV20-1 with TRBJ1-5; tentative D call: TRBD1 (6 bases). Germline V gives CDR1 DFQATT, CDR2 SNEGSKA (reference sequence). The CDR3 length is 13 residues.

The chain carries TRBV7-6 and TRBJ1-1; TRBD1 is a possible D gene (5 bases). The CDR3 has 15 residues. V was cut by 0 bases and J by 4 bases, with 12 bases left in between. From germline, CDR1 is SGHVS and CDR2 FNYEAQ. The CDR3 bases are TGTGCCAGCAGCTTAGCGCGAGGGGCGAGCACTGAAGCTTTCTTT. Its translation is CASSLARGASTEAFF.

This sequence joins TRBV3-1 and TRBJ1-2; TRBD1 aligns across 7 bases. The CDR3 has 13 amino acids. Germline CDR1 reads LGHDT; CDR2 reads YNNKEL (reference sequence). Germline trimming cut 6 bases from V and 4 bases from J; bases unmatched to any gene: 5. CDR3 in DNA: TGTGCCAGCAGTCGGGGACAGAGCTATGGCTACACCTTC. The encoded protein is CASSRGQSYGYTF.

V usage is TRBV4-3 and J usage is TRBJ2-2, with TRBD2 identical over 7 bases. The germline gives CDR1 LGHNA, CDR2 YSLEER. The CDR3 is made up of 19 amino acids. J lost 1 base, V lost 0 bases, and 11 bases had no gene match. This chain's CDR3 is CASSQDLYLGGVNTGELFF. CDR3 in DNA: TGCGCCAGCAGCCAAGATCTTTACCTGGGGGGGGTGAACACCGGGGAGCTGTTTTTT.

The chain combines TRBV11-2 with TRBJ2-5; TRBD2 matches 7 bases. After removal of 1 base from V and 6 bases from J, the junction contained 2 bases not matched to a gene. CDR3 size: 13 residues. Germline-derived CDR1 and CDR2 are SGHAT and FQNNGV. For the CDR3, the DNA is TGTGCCAGCAGCTTAGGGGGAGGGAAGACCCAGTACTTC. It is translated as CASSLGGGKTQYF.